A single sample gave rise to the 7 T cell receptor beta chains below, sequenced in a study of a mutant IDH1 vaccine in newly diagnosed glioma. Regarding time point: week 35, safety follow-up. The vaccine gave 300 ug of a 20-mer mutant IDH1 peptide subcutaneously per dose. Method: immunoSEQ multiplex PCR; TCRdb's copy keeps in-frame clones and lacks some. The repertoire holds approximately 60,000 clones, with approximately 87% as singletons. Their target antigens are unknown. The source material was PBMCs, sampled from a glioma patient whose treatment included an IDH1 peptide vaccine. The receptors here all came from a man aged 40-49 years with glioma.

The V and J genes are TRBV7-2 and TRBJ1-2, with D maybe TRBD1 (5 bases). V was trimmed by 4 bases and J by 4 bases, leaving 19 bases between them. In germline, CDR1 is SGHTA, CDR2 FQGNSA. This CDR3 contains 16 residues. The CDR3 DNA reads TGTGCCAGCAGCTCGAGTGCGACGGACACGAGCTATGGCTACACCTTC. It encodes CASSSSATDTSYGYTF.

V usage is TRBV7-9 and J usage is TRBJ1-5, with a weak D call TRBD1 (5 bases). Germline CDR1 SEHNR, CDR2 FQNEAQ (reference sequence). This CDR3 region has 13 residues. Deletions cut 4 bases from V and 4 bases from J, with 8 bases between. The chain's CDR3 is CASSWGRNQPQHF. The CDR3 nucleotides are TGTGCCAGCAGCTGGGGGAGGAATCAGCCCCAGCATTTT.

This clone was found once. The chain employs TRBV7-8 and TRBJ2-7; 9 bases are shared with TRBD1. The length of the CDR3 is 16 residues. With V trimmed by 5 bases and J by 5 bases, 13 bases remained unmatched. Germline V gene sequence: CDR1 SGHVS, CDR2 FQNEAQ. The CDR3: CASSPTTGGTGDEQYF. DNA for the CDR3: TGTGCCAGCAGCCCAACAACAGGGGGCACGGGGGACGAGCAGTACTTC. The full variable domain, in which reference TRBV7-8 and TRBJ2-7 provide the parts outside the CDR3, is GAGVSQSPRYKVAKRGQDVALRCDPISGHVSLFWYQQALGQGPEFLTYFQNEAQLDKSGLPSDRFFAERPEGSVSTLKIQRTQQEDSAVYLCASSPTTGGTGDEQYFGPGTRLTVT.

The chain is built from TRBV6-5 and TRBJ2-1; 7 nucleotides align to TRBD1. This CDR3 spans 13 amino acids. CDR1 and CDR2 (germline): MNHEY, SVGAGI. J gave up 6 bases and V 1 base, and 0 bases lay outside the gene matches. The CDR3 region is CASSYYRGNEQFF. DNA for the CDR3: TGTGCCAGCAGTTACTACAGGGGCAATGAGCAGTTCTTC.

The rearrangement uses TRBV11-2 and TRBJ2-7; D is uncertain. The CDR3 extends over 15 amino acids. Trimming left V 5 bases short and J 5 bases short, with 19 bases between. Germline CDR1 and CDR2: SGHAT and FQNNGV. CDR3 in amino acids: CASSPSNPGFNEQYF. CDR3 sequence (DNA): TGTGCCAGCAGCCCAAGCAACCCTGGTTTTAACGAGCAGTACTTC. The entire variable domain, with the rest obtained from reference TRBV11-2 and TRBJ2-7, is as follows: EAGVAQSPRYKIIEKRQSVAFWCNPISGHATLYWYQQILGQGPKLLIQFQNNGVVDDSQLPKDRFSAERLKGVDSTLKIQPAKLEDSAVYLCASSPSNPGFNEQYFGPGTRLTVT.

CDR3 loop: CASSLGAANTEAFF. The CDR3 coding sequence is TGTGCCAGCAGCTTAGGAGCGGCGAACACTGAAGCTTTCTTT. The J gene is TRBJ1-1, the V gene TRBV7-8; D is unresolved. V was trimmed by 1 base and J by 1 base, leaving 7 bases between them. CDR3 length: 14 amino acids. The germline gives CDR1 SGHVS, CDR2 FQNEAQ.

The J gene is TRBJ2-1, the V gene TRBV7-9, with D possibly TRBD2 on 5 matching bases. V was trimmed by 4 bases and J by 4 bases, leaving 11 bases between them. The CDR3 totals 14 residues. Looked up from germline, CDR1 is SEHNR and CDR2 is FQNEAQ (reference sequence). The chain's CDR3 is CASSSSGGYNEQFF. For the CDR3, the DNA is TGTGCCAGCAGCTCAAGTGGCGGGTACAATGAGCAGTTCTTC.